Presented here are 16 T cell receptor beta chains from one specimen sequenced in a study of post-analysis software for immune sequencing data. Findings and caveats of the study: When patients were compared with controls, 4 or 5 TRBV segments were more frequent, TRBV5-6, TRBV5-1 and TRBV20-1 among them.

These receptors have no known antigen. Unique molecular identifiers tagged the TCR beta cDNA libraries. TCRdb independently ran MiXCR on the PCR reads; one entry per CDR3 protein. The table lists hundreds of thousands of distinct CDR3 sequences, 55% to 60% of them singletons. The material sequenced was blood. The source of these receptors is a girl aged 2-10 years with multiple sclerosis.

V usage is TRBV30 and J usage is TRBJ1-2; unclear D gene. V lost 3 bases, J lost 11 bases, and 16 bases lay in between. The CDR3 runs 12 residues. Germline values: CDR1 GTSNPN, CDR2 SVGIG (reference sequence). CDR3 region: CAWRDRRERYTF. CDR3 DNA: TGTGCCTGGAGGGACCGTCGTGAGAGATACACCTTC.

This clonotype was seen only once. The chain recombines TRBV20-1 with TRBJ2-7, with D possibly matching TRBD2 (6 bases). With the DNA end fitting TRBJ2-5 better, the J assignment may be wrong. Looked up from germline, CDR1 is DFQATT and CDR2 is SNEGSKA (reference sequence). The CDR3 extends over 15 amino acids. CDR3 loop: CSAIGSRESPETQYF. The CDR3 DNA is TGCAGTGCTATAGGAAGCCGGGAGAGCCCAGAGACCCAGTACTTC.

This clonotype was seen more than once but under ten times. The chain has TRBV9 and TRBJ2-1; D is possibly TRBD1 or TRBD2 (7 bases each). Trimming cost V 5 bases and J 1 base, with 13 bases left between them. The CDR3 has 15 residues. The germline gives CDR1 SGDLS, CDR2 YYNGEE. The CDR3: CASSPGGGSYNEQFF. The CDR3 DNA sequence: TGTGCCAGCAGTCCAGGGGGGGGATCCTACAATGAGCAGTTCTTC.

The rearrangement joins TRBV28 to TRBJ2-1; TRBD2 is a possible D gene (6 bases). Germline V gene lookup returns CDR1 MDHEN and CDR2 SYDVKM. V was cut by 5 bases and J by 8 bases, with 28 bases left in between. CDR3 length equals 18 residues. DNA for the CDR3: TGTGCCAGCAGTGTGGACGGTATAGCGGCCCTAACCCCGGATGAGCAGTTCTTC. It yields the protein CASSVDGIAALTPDEQFF.

V and J are TRBV7-3 and TRBJ2-3; either TRBD1 or TRBD2 may fit D (5 bases each). Trimming left V 3 bases short and J 5 bases short, with 9 bases between. There are 13 residues in the CDR3. Germline V gives CDR1 SGHTA, CDR2 FQGTGA. The CDR3, as DNA: TGTGCCAGCAGCTTCCGGGACGTAGATACGCAGTATTTT. Encoded protein: CASSFRDVDTQYF.

This clonotype was seen a handful of times. The rearrangement joins TRBV20-1 to TRBJ2-1, with TRBD2 matching 11 bases. Germline CDR1 reads DFQATT; CDR2 reads SNEGSKA (reference sequence). V shed 4 bases and J 9 bases; nucleotides not matched to a gene: 11. This CDR3 comprises 15 residues. CDR3 DNA sequence: TGCAGTGCTATTACGACTAGCGGGACCAGTGGTGAGCAGTTCTTC. Amino acid sequence: CSAITTSGTSGEQFF.

The chain uses TRBV5-6 and TRBJ2-3, with 11 bases aligning to TRBD2. CDR1 SGHDT and CDR2 YYEEEE come from the germline V gene. V shed 5 bases and J 5 bases; nucleotides not matched to a gene: 4. CDR3 length: 14 residues. This CDR3 is CASRLLAGVDTQYF. The CDR3 coding sequence is TGTGCCAGCAGGCTACTAGCGGGGGTAGATACGCAGTATTTT.

This chain uses TRBV7-2 with TRBJ2-3, with 8 bases that match TRBD2. Germline values: CDR1 SGHTA, CDR2 FQGNSA. Unmatched junction bases numbered 3, after V lost 0 bases and J lost 1 base. This CDR3 is 16 amino acids long. CDR3 sequence: CASSLASGGGTDTQYF. CDR3 DNA: TGTGCCAGCAGCTTAGCTTCGGGGGGGGGCACAGATACGCAGTATTTT.

The rearrangement joins TRBV29-1 to TRBJ2-5, with a weak D call TRBD1 (5 bases). Germline V gene lookup returns CDR1 SQVTM and CDR2 ANQGSEA. The CDR3 extends over 17 amino acids. Deletions cut 1 base from V and 0 bases from J, with 18 bases between. CDR3 in amino acids: CSVEGGVDKGYQETQYF. The CDR3 DNA reads as TGCAGCGTTGAAGGTGGAGTCGACAAGGGGTACCAAGAGACCCAGTACTTC.

The rearrangement links TRBV7-9 to TRBJ2-4, with 11 bases that match TRBD1. The J call is in doubt because the DNA end fits TRBJ2-7 better. CDR1 SEHNR and CDR2 FQNEAQ come from the germline V gene (reference sequence). The CDR3 length is 18 residues. This chain's CDR3 is CASSLAGQGANPGDEQYF. DNA for the CDR3: TGTGCCAGCAGCTTAGCAGGACAGGGGGCGAATCCAGGTGACGAGCAGTACTTC.

V and J are TRBV7-2 and TRBJ1-3, with D unclear. Trimming shortened V by 5 bases and J by 0 bases, and 8 bases separated the two germline ends. The CDR3 covers 14 residues. CDR1 is SGHTA and CDR2 is FQGNSA in the germline V gene. The CDR3 loop is CASSRSPSGNTIYF. The DNA for the CDR3 is TGTGCCAGCAGCCGAAGCCCCTCTGGAAACACCATATATTTT.

V is TRBV30 and J is TRBJ2-5, with 8 bases that match TRBD1. The better agreement between TRBJ2-7 and the DNA end casts doubt on the J call. This CDR3 is 11 amino acids long. Germline CDR1 reads GTSNPN; CDR2 reads SVGIG (reference sequence). CDR3 coding DNA: TGTGCCTGGGTTGACAGGGGCGAGCAGTACTTC. Translating gives CAWVDRGEQYF.

This chain uses TRBV5-1 with TRBJ2-7, with 10 positions matching TRBD1. The CDR3 runs 14 residues. The junction had 7 bases not matched to a gene; V was cut back by 7 bases and J by 3 bases. Germline V gene data show CDR1 as SGHRS and CDR2 as YFSETQ. The CDR3 protein is CASSRDRGFYEQYF. CDR3 DNA: TGCGCCAGCTCCCGGGACAGGGGATTCTACGAGCAGTACTTC.

This chain joins TRBV29-1 and TRBJ1-2; D might be TRBD1 (5 bases). The CDR3 is made up of 15 amino acids. Germline CDR1 and CDR2: SQVTM and ANQGSEA. V was shortened by 2 bases and J by 4 bases, with 17 bases between the two germline ends. CDR3 sequence (DNA): TGCAGCGTTGAAAAGTCCCGGGACTACATCTATGGCTACACCTTC. Its protein product is CSVEKSRDYIYGYTF. Combining the CDR3 with reference TRBV29-1 and TRBJ1-2 gives the whole variable domain SAVISQKPSRDICQRGTSLTIQCQVDSQVTMMFWYRQQPGQSLTLIATANQGSEATYESGFVIDKFPISRPNLTFSTLTVSNMSPEDSSIYLCSVEKSRDYIYGYTFGSGTRLTVV.

The chain links TRBV10-3 to TRBJ2-3; weak D call: TRBD2 (5 bases). The CDR3 sequence is 14 residues long. V lost 0 bases and J lost 6, with 10 bases in between. Germline V gives CDR1 ENHRY, CDR2 SYGVKD. For the CDR3, the DNA is TGTGCCATCAGTGAGTCGCTAACGGGGGATACGCAGTATTTT. Protein: CAISESLTGDTQYF.

The genes are TRBV11-2 and TRBJ2-2; D might be TRBD2 (5 bases). V lost 5 bases, J lost 0 bases, and 10 bases lay in between. In germline, CDR1 is SGHAT, CDR2 FQNNGV. This CDR3 has 15 residues. The DNA for the CDR3 is TGTGCCAGCAGCCCGCGGGCGACGAACACCGGGGAGCTGTTTTTT. Protein sequence: CASSPRATNTGELFF.